The present entry profiles one TCR beta chain with its context. The antigen remains undetermined. The record originates from a study of regulatory T cells in long-lasting Graves disease. Study results and caveats: Patients with persistent disease shared 2,700 or so public clonotypes, outpacing the roughly 970 shared by new patients.

Sample time point: newly diagnosed GD, antithyroid drugs for less than 3 months. The TCR library was made from RNA that had been extracted from PBMCs in TRIzol. Trimming at V came to 2 bases and at J to 6 bases, leaving 8 bases not matched to a gene. This CDR3 is 15 amino acids long. Germline loops: CDR1 SGHAT, CDR2 FQNNGV. HTBI primers from iRepertoire and Arm-PCR of CDR3 regions yielded the TCR beta libraries. Authors' processing steps: Throughout the samples, researchers identified 60 to 70 TRBV and roughly 14 TRBJ segments. One entry per CDR3 protein results from TCRdb running MiXCR on the multiplex PCR reads. The V and J calls, along with clone size, are taken from TCRdb and not from the paper's own processing. Of approximately 480,000 distinct CDR3 sequences in the sample, about 17% are singletons; the top ten hold over 9%. The sample also formed part of further work on T cells in Graves' hyperthyroidism and ophthalmopathy. Per that study: In making diagnoses, clinical symptoms, serum thyroxine and TRAb, thyroid ultrasound and orbital computed tomography were all used. RT-PCR in the first round (using the HTBI primer set) targeted the TCR CDR3.

The material sequenced was peripheral blood mononuclear cells (PBMCs), taken at new diagnosis, from a patient treated with antithyroid drugs. The chain couples TRBV11-2 to TRBJ2-7; 9 bases are a match to TRBD1. This sequence was found in a man aged 40-50 years with Graves disease. For the CDR3, the DNA is TGTGCCAGCAGCTTACCGGACAGGGGACGGGGCGAGCAGTACTTC. It encodes CASSLPDRGRGEQYF.